Following are 5 T cell receptor beta chains from one sample sequenced in a study of T-cell memory formation after mild COVID-19 (dated by TCRdb to the early 2020s). The library was made by 5' RACE. For sequencing, an Illumina NovaSeq 6000 was employed. The public reads were run again by TCRdb, first through fastp at Q25 and then through MiXCR, and only productive beta chains were kept. Rows with one shared CDR3 protein collapse into an entry with the most common genes and DNA. Here the sample has around 300,000 distinct CDR3 sequences; about a sixth occur a single time. More than 20% of the sample lies in the top ten. Sequenced material: PBMCs or a T cell subset sorted from them (not recorded which). The source is a man younger than 30 who had mild COVID-19 (a few samples of this study predate the infection). The sample titles of this study are shuffled in the database, so cell type and time point are left out; the donor was told from shared clones.

This chain links TRBV7-9 with TRBJ2-3, with 9 bases identical to TRBD2. In germline, CDR1 is SEHNR, CDR2 FQNEAQ (reference sequence). This CDR3 has 13 residues. Trimming at V came to 1 base and at J to 10 bases, leaving 3 bases not matched to a gene. CDR3 loop: CASSLVAGVAQYF. The CDR3 DNA reads as TGTGCCAGCAGCTTAGTAGCGGGGGTTGCGCAGTATTTT.

This chain connects TRBV11-2 to TRBJ2-7; 14 bases agree with TRBD2. The CDR3 has 13 residues. Germline-derived CDR1 and CDR2 are SGHAT and FQNNGV. With 4 bases clipped from V and 12 bases from J, the junction kept 5 bases outside the gene matches. CDR3 amino acids: CASSSTSGGEVYV. Here the CDR3 DNA reads TGTGCCAGCAGCTCGACTAGCGGGGGGGAGGTGTACGTC.

This clonotype was counted many times. The chain combines TRBV5-1 with TRBJ1-6, with a possible D match to TRBD1 (5 bases). The length of the CDR3 is 15 residues. Germline V gene sequence: CDR1 SGHRS, CDR2 YFSETQ. Deletions cut 0 bases from V and 5 bases from J, with 9 bases between. CDR3 in amino acids: CASSLAQQDNSPLHF. As DNA, the CDR3 is TGCGCCAGCAGCTTGGCCCAACAGGATAATTCACCCCTCCACTTT.

The sample holds a few counts of this clonotype. The J gene is TRBJ2-7, the V gene TRBV6-1; TRBD2 matches 9 bases. Germline V lookup: CDR1 MNHNS, CDR2 SASEGT. The CDR3 is 13 amino acids. The trim removed 8 bases at V and 0 bases at J, leaving 2 bases unmatched. CDR3 DNA sequence: TGTGCCAGCCGACTAGCGGCCTCCTACGAGCAGTACTTC. As protein: CASRLAASYEQYF.

The chain couples TRBV29-1 to TRBJ2-4; 9 nucleotides match TRBD1. The junction had 3 bases not matched to a gene; V was cut back by 5 bases and J by 4 bases. There are 13 residues in the CDR3. The germline CDR1 and CDR2 sequences are SQVTM and ANQGSEA. The CDR3 sequence is CSVSGTGKNIQYF. In nucleotides, the CDR3 is TGCAGCGTTTCCGGGACAGGGAAAAACATTCAGTACTTC.